The source of this T cell receptor beta chain is a study of lymphopenia after photon versus proton radiotherapy. The study, taken as a whole, reports: Oligoclonal CD8+ Temra expansion after nadir drove photon patients' diversity drop.

Sequenced by immunoSEQ multiplex PCR; TCRdb stores in-frame clones only, minus some. The top ten clones hold roughly 27% of a sample with some 55,000 clones, about 86% of them seen once. CDR1 and CDR2 from the germline V gene are SGHVS and FQNEAQ. V lost 5 bases and J 3 bases, leaving 25 bases between the germline ends. The CDR3 runs 18 residues. This clone was seen only once. No antigen is known for it. This rearrangement joins TRBV7-8 to TRBJ1-1; D may be TRBD1 (5 bases). The sequencing used peripheral blood, collected from a patient treated with photon-based radiotherapy. This receptor was taken from a man in his fifties with gastric cancer. CDR3 residues: CASSKYRARIVGDTEAFF. CDR3 nucleotide sequence: TGTGCCAGCAGCAAGTACCGGGCCCGAATTGTGGGGGACACTGAAGCTTTCTTT.